The rows below give T cell receptor beta chains drawn from one sample of a study of shared clonotypes between healthy human individuals. Clones were read by immunoSEQ multiplex PCR, and TCRdb kept only the in-frame ones, dropping some. The repertoire holds about 1.1 million clones, with 77% as singletons. Sequencing was done on a sample of memory CD4+ T cells from PBMCs. Receptors originate from a man in his late teens or twenties in good health. Some clones in this sample may be carry-over from other donors' samples. CDR3s include the opening cysteine and the closing phenylalanine or tryptophan. Each record gives: clone size, V gene, D gene, J gene, CDR3 DNA, CDR3 protein. The D gene is left open where the match is weak. For some rows the clone size is stated as once, few or many, or as a class when expanded; others skip it.

clone size: -
V gene: TRBV7-2
D gene: -
J gene: TRBJ1-1
CDR3 DNA: TGTGCCAGCAGCTTAGGAGGGGACGCCGGCGGACGGGGGGCTTTCTTT
CDR3 protein: CASSLGGDAGGRGAFF

clone size: -
V gene: TRBV11-3
D gene: -
J gene: TRBJ1-2
CDR3 DNA: TGTGCCAGCAGCTCCGACAGAAATTATGGCTACACCTTC
CDR3 protein: CASSSDRNYGYTF

clone size: -
V gene: TRBV11-2
D gene: TRBD1
J gene: TRBJ2-5
CDR3 DNA: TGTGCCAGCAGCTTAGCGGGACAGGGAGAGACCCAGTACTTC
CDR3 protein: CASSLAGQGETQYF

clone size: -
V gene: TRBV19
D gene: TRBD2
J gene: TRBJ2-1
CDR3 DNA: TGTGCCAGTAGGCGGGCGGGAGGTACGGATGAGCAGTTCTTC
CDR3 protein: CASRRAGGTDEQFF

clone size: -
V gene: TRBV11-3
D gene: TRBD2
J gene: TRBJ2-1
CDR3 DNA: TGTGCCAGCAGCTCCGGACTAGCGGGAGGATACAATGAGCAGTTCTTC
CDR3 protein: CASSSGLAGGYNEQFF

clone size: -
V gene: TRBV7-2
D gene: -
J gene: TRBJ1-1
CDR3 DNA: TGTGCCAGCAGCCGAAGCCACAGGGCTAACACTGAAGCTTTCTTT
CDR3 protein: CASSRSHRANTEAFF

clone size: -
V gene: TRBV5-1
D gene: -
J gene: TRBJ2-5
CDR3 DNA: TGCGCCAGCAGCTTGGTGGGGCCAACGGGGGAGACCCAGTACTTC
CDR3 protein: CASSLVGPTGETQYF

clone size: few
V gene: TRBV2
D gene: TRBD1
J gene: TRBJ2-5
CDR3 DNA: TGTGCCAGCAACTCGGACAGGGTGGGCCCCGAGACCCAGTACTTC
CDR3 protein: CASNSDRVGPETQYF

clone size: -
V gene: TRBV2
D gene: -
J gene: TRBJ1-3
CDR3 DNA: TGTGCCAGCAGAATGGGTGCTCCCTCTGGAAACACCATATATTTT
CDR3 protein: CASRMGAPSGNTIYF

clone size: -
V gene: TRBV5-4
D gene: TRBD1
J gene: TRBJ1-1
CDR3 DNA: TGTGCCAGCAGCTTGGGGGACAGGTTATACCCGGGCACTGAAGCTTTCTTT
CDR3 protein: CASSLGDRLYPGTEAFF

clone size: -
V gene: TRBV27
D gene: -
J gene: TRBJ1-2
CDR3 DNA: TGTGACAGCAGTTTGGGGCCCCAGGACAGCCTCCATGGCTACACCTTC
CDR3 protein: CDSSLGPQDSLHGYTF

clone size: -
V gene: TRBV14
D gene: -
J gene: TRBJ2-2
CDR3 DNA: TGTGCCAGCAGCCAAGATTGGGCGAACACCGGGGAGCTGTTTTTT
CDR3 protein: CASSQDWANTGELFF

clone size: -
V gene: TRBV7-9
D gene: TRBD2
J gene: TRBJ2-3
CDR3 DNA: TGTGCCAGCAGCCTAGCTGGACTAGCGGGAGAGTCAACAGATACGCAGTATTTT
CDR3 protein: CASSLAGLAGESTDTQYF

clone size: -
V gene: TRBV30
D gene: -
J gene: TRBJ2-2
CDR3 DNA: TGTGCCTGGAGTGAGTTCTCCTACACCGGGGAGCTGTTTTTT
CDR3 protein: CAWSEFSYTGELFF

clone size: -
V gene: TRBV27
D gene: -
J gene: TRBJ2-7
CDR3 DNA: TGTGCCAGTCGCCAGTATCGCGAGCAGTACTTC
CDR3 protein: CASRQYREQYF

clone size: -
V gene: TRBV5-4
D gene: TRBD1
J gene: TRBJ2-2
CDR3 DNA: TGTGCCAGCAGGATTACAGGGGTTAACACCGGGGAGCTGTTTTTT
CDR3 protein: CASRITGVNTGELFF

clone size: -
V gene: TRBV10-2
D gene: TRBD2
J gene: TRBJ2-1
CDR3 DNA: TGCGCCAGCAGCAAACCGGGACTAGCGGGAGGCAATGAGCAGTTCTTC
CDR3 protein: CASSKPGLAGGNEQFF

clone size: few
V gene: TRBV5-1
D gene: -
J gene: TRBJ2-5
CDR3 DNA: TGCGCCAGCAGCTTGGAACCCCAGGGGTCCCAGTACTTC
CDR3 protein: CASSLEPQGSQYF

clone size: -
V gene: TRBV18
D gene: -
J gene: TRBJ2-3
CDR3 DNA: TGTGCCAGCTCACCATTAGGGGGGTATAGCACAGATACGCAGTATTTT
CDR3 protein: CASSPLGGYSTDTQYF

clone size: -
V gene: TRBV7-3
D gene: -
J gene: TRBJ2-2
CDR3 DNA: TGTGCCAGCAGCTTAGATAGCGGACAAACCGGGGAGCTGTTTTTT
CDR3 protein: CASSLDSGQTGELFF

clone size: few
V gene: TRBV18
D gene: TRBD2
J gene: TRBJ2-1
CDR3 DNA: TGTGCCAGCTCACCACCAGGACTAGCGGGAGGGGGAAATGAGCAGTTCTTC
CDR3 protein: CASSPPGLAGGGNEQFF

clone size: once
V gene: TRBV6-6
D gene: TRBD1
J gene: TRBJ1-1
CDR3 DNA: TGTGCCAGCAGAGATAGGACAGGGGGAAACACTGAAGCTTTCTTT
CDR3 protein: CASRDRTGGNTEAFF

clone size: -
V gene: TRBV5-1
D gene: TRBD1
J gene: TRBJ2-7
CDR3 DNA: TGCGCCAGCAGCTTGGTGGAGACAGGGGGCTACGAGCAGTACTTC
CDR3 protein: CASSLVETGGYEQYF

clone size: -
V gene: TRBV2
D gene: -
J gene: TRBJ1-5
CDR3 DNA: TGTGCCAACAGTGAACAGGGTAGCAATCAGCCCCAGCATTTT
CDR3 protein: CANSEQGSNQPQHF

clone size: once
V gene: TRBV18
D gene: TRBD1
J gene: TRBJ1-2
CDR3 DNA: TGTGCCAGCTCACCGGACAGGTTCCACACCTTC
CDR3 protein: CASSPDRFHTF

clone size: -
V gene: TRBV30
D gene: -
J gene: TRBJ2-3
CDR3 DNA: TGTGCCTGGAGTGTTGTTAATGGAGATACGCAGTATTTT
CDR3 protein: CAWSVVNGDTQYF

clone size: once
V gene: TRBV6-1
D gene: -
J gene: TRBJ2-7
CDR3 DNA: TGTGCCAGCAGTGTTGAAAGGACAGCCTACGAGCAGTACTTC
CDR3 protein: CASSVERTAYEQYF

clone size: -
V gene: TRBV6-5
D gene: TRBD2
J gene: TRBJ2-1
CDR3 DNA: TGTGCCAGCACTAGCGGGCGGTTCTTC
CDR3 protein: CASTSGRFF

clone size: -
V gene: TRBV5-8
D gene: TRBD2
J gene: TRBJ2-4
CDR3 DNA: TGTGCCAGCAGCTACCCTAGCGGGAACGGCATTCAGTACTTC
CDR3 protein: CASSYPSGNGIQYF

clone size: few
V gene: TRBV11-2
D gene: -
J gene: TRBJ2-1
CDR3 DNA: TGTGCCAGCAGCTTATTGGCGGGAAGCTACAATGAGCAGTTCTTC
CDR3 protein: CASSLLAGSYNEQFF

clone size: -
V gene: TRBV15
D gene: TRBD2
J gene: TRBJ2-2
CDR3 DNA: TGTGCCACCAGCACCGGGACTAGGAACACCGGGGAGCTGTTTTTT
CDR3 protein: CATSTGTRNTGELFF

clone size: few
V gene: TRBV2
D gene: -
J gene: TRBJ1-1
CDR3 DNA: TGTGCCAGCAGGTCAGGTGAAGCTTTCTTT
CDR3 protein: CASRSGEAFF

clone size: -
V gene: TRBV5-1
D gene: TRBD1
J gene: TRBJ2-3
CDR3 DNA: TGCGCCAGCAGCACTCCGACAGGGAATACACCTACGCAGTATTTT
CDR3 protein: CASSTPTGNTPTQYF

clone size: -
V gene: TRBV7-9
D gene: -
J gene: TRBJ2-1
CDR3 DNA: TGTGCCAGCAGCTCTCAGGGAACCTACAATGAGCAGTTCTTC
CDR3 protein: CASSSQGTYNEQFF

clone size: -
V gene: TRBV28
D gene: TRBD1
J gene: TRBJ2-7
CDR3 DNA: TGTGCCAGCAGCTCGCCAGCACAGGGGGCCTACGAGCAGTACTTC
CDR3 protein: CASSSPAQGAYEQYF

clone size: few
V gene: TRBV14
D gene: -
J gene: TRBJ2-7
CDR3 DNA: TGTGCCAGCAGCCAGCCGGGCCGTGACCACGAGCAGTACTTC
CDR3 protein: CASSQPGRDHEQYF

clone size: once
V gene: TRBV28
D gene: TRBD1
J gene: TRBJ2-7
CDR3 DNA: TGTGCCAGCAGGGGGGGGACAGGGCTCCACGAGCAGTACTTC
CDR3 protein: CASRGGTGLHEQYF

clone size: -
V gene: TRBV4-1
D gene: -
J gene: TRBJ2-1
CDR3 DNA: TGCGCCAGCAGCCTCACTATCTCGTCCTACAATGAGCAGTTCTTC
CDR3 protein: CASSLTISSYNEQFF

clone size: -
V gene: TRBV6-5
D gene: -
J gene: TRBJ1-1
CDR3 DNA: TGTGCCAGCCGACCTGAGGCCGGAAACACTGAAGCTTTCTTT
CDR3 protein: CASRPEAGNTEAFF

clone size: -
V gene: TRBV11-3
D gene: TRBD1
J gene: TRBJ1-1
CDR3 DNA: TGTGCCAGCAGGACAGGGGGGGGTCGGTCCACTGAAGCTTTCTTT
CDR3 protein: CASRTGGGRSTEAFF

clone size: -
V gene: TRBV14
D gene: TRBD1
J gene: TRBJ2-3
CDR3 DNA: TGTGCCAGCTCCACAGGGGCGACAGATACGCAGTATTTT
CDR3 protein: CASSTGATDTQYF

clone size: -
V gene: TRBV2
D gene: TRBD1
J gene: TRBJ1-2
CDR3 DNA: TGTGCCAGCAATGACAGGGGACTTAACTATGGCTACACCTTC
CDR3 protein: CASNDRGLNYGYTF

clone size: -
V gene: TRBV5-4
D gene: TRBD2
J gene: TRBJ2-3
CDR3 DNA: TGTGCCAGCAGCTCGCTCCTAGCGGGAGGACTCTCTGGGACAGATACGCAGTATTTT
CDR3 protein: CASSSLLAGGLSGTDTQYF

clone size: -
V gene: TRBV7-2
D gene: -
J gene: TRBJ2-3
CDR3 DNA: TGTGCCAGCAGCTTATATTCCGGGGCAGATACGCAGTATTTT
CDR3 protein: CASSLYSGADTQYF

clone size: -
V gene: TRBV28
D gene: -
J gene: TRBJ1-2
CDR3 DNA: TGTGCCAGCAGTCCCATCGAAACCTCAGACTATGGCTACACCTTC
CDR3 protein: CASSPIETSDYGYTF

clone size: -
V gene: TRBV7-8
D gene: -
J gene: TRBJ2-2
CDR3 DNA: TGTGCCAGCAGCTCGTTCTCGGGGGTTGACGGGGAGCTGTTTTTT
CDR3 protein: CASSSFSGVDGELFF